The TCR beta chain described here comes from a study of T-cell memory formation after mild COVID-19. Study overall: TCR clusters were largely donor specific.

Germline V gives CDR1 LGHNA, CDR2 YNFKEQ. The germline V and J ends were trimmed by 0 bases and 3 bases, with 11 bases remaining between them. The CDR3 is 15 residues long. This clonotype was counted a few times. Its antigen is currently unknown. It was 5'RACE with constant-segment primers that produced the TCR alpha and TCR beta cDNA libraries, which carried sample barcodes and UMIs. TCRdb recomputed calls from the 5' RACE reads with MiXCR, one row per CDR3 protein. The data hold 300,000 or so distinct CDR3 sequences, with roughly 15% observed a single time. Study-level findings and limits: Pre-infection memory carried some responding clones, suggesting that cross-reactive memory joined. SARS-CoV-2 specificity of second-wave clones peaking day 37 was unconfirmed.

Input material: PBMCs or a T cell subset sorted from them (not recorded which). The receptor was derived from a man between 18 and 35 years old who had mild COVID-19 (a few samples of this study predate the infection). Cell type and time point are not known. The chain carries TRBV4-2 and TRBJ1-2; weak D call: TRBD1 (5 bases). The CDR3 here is CASSQDNRGDYGYTF. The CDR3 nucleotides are TGTGCCAGCAGCCAAGATAACCGAGGGGACTATGGCTACACCTTC.